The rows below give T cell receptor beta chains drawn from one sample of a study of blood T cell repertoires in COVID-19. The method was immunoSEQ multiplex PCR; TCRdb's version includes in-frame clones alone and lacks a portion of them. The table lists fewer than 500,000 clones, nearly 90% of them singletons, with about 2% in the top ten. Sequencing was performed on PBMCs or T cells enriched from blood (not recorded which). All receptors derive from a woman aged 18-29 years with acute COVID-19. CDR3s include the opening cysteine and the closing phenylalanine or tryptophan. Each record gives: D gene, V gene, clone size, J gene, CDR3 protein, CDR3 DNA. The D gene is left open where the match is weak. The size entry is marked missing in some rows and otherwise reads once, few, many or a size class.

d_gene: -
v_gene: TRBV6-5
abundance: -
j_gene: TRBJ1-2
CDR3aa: CASRGADKILGYTF
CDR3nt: TGTGCCAGCAGAGGGGCGGATAAAATTCTTGGCTACACCTTC

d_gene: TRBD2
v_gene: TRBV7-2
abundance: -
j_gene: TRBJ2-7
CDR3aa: CASSEILAGVEQYF
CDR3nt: TGTGCCAGCAGCGAAATTCTAGCGGGAGTCGAGCAGTACTTC

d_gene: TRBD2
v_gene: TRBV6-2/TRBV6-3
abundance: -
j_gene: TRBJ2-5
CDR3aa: CASSGTSLVQETQYF
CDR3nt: TGTGCCAGCAGCGGGACTAGCTTGGTCCAAGAGACCCAGTACTTC

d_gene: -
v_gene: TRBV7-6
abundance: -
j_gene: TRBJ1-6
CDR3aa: CASRSTGRDSPLHF
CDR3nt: TGTGCCAGCAGATCAACAGGGCGGGATTCACCCCTCCACTTT

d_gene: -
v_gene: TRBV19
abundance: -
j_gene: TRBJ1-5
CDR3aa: CASSYDRQPQHF
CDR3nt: TGTGCCAGTAGTTATGACAGGCAGCCCCAGCATTTT

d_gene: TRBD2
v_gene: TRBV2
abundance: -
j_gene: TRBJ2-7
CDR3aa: CASSVRLAATYEQYF
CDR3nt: TGTGCCAGCAGTGTTCGGCTAGCGGCCACCTACGAGCAGTACTTC

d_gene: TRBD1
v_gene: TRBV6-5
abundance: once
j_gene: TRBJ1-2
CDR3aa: CASSYGDRGGYTF
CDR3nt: TGTGCCAGCAGTTACGGGGACAGGGGTGGCTACACCTTC

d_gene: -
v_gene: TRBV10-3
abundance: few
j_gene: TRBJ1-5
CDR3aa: CAIGREGQPQHF
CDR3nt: TGTGCCATCGGAAGGGAGGGTCAGCCCCAGCATTTT

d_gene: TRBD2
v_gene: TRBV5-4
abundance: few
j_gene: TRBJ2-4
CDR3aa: CASSLAEREIDIQYF
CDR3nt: TGTGCCAGCAGCTTGGCCGAGCGGGAGATCGACATTCAGTACTTC

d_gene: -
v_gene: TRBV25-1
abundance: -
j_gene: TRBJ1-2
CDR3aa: CASSELSGVGYGYTF
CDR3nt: TGTGCCAGCAGTGAATTATCCGGGGTGGGCTATGGCTACACCTTC

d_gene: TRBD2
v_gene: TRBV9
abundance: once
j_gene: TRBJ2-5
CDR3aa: CASSPRGGLETQYF
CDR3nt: TGTGCCAGCAGCCCCCGGGGGGGCCTCGAGACCCAGTACTTC

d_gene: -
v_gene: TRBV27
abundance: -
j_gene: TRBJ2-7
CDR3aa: CASSPPFRQPPPLYEQYF
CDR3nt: TGTGCCAGCAGTCCCCCCTTTAGACAGCCACCTCCTCTCTACGAGCAGTACTTC

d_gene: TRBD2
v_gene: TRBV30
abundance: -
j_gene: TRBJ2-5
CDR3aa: CAWTHGERGAPGETQYF
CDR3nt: TGTGCCTGGACCCACGGTGAGCGGGGGGCACCAGGGGAGACCCAGTACTTC

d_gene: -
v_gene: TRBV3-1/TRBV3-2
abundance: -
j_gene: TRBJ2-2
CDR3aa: CASSPRQLNTGELFF
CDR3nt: TGTGCCAGCAGCCCCAGACAGTTAAACACCGGGGAGCTGTTTTTT

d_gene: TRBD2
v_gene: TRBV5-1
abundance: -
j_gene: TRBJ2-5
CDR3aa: CATTEERGSETQYF
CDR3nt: TGCGCCACCACGGAGGAGCGGGGATCAGAGACCCAGTACTTC

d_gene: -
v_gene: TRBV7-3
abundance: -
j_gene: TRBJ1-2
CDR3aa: CASSLGGFYGYTF
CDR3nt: TGTGCCAGCAGCTTAGGCGGATTCTATGGCTACACCTTC